This T cell receptor beta chain was identified during a study of Graves' ophthalmopathy and Graves' hyperthyroidism (dated by TCRdb to between 2018 and 2020). About the study as a whole: Peripheral blood was collected before any treatment was given, at the time of initial diagnosis. TCR beta repertoire signatures were used to distinguish Graves' ophthalmopathy from Graves' hyperthyroidism and to predict progression to ophthalmopathy. In roughly 6 hyperthyroidism patients, the T-cell repertoires found in thyroid tissue were compared with those found in blood. Once sampling was done, hyperthyroidism patients were given methimazole at a starting dose of 30 mg daily, while ophthalmopathy patients were given high-dose intravenous methylprednisolone. In total, around 140 blood samples were TCR-sequenced: 43 ophthalmopathy, over 70 hyperthyroidism and around 17 hyperthyroidism-to-ophthalmopathy patients. For independent validation, a separate cohort was made up of some 19 hyperthyroidism patients plus 17 patients who later progressed from hyperthyroidism to ophthalmopathy. To explore V-J signatures distinguishing ophthalmopathy from hyperthyroidism, a discovery set of 100 patients (about 41 ophthalmopathy, 57 stable hyperthyroidism) was enrolled. The 85 to 100 discovery patients were randomly split 7:3 into training and test sets. Study-wide findings and limitations: The 13-signature model separated ophthalmopathy from stable hyperthyroidism with around 90% sensitivity and 81% to 82% specificity in cross-validation, and 80%/75% in the test set. In validation, the model predicted ophthalmopathy progression with less than 71% sensitivity and 72.22% specificity; 12 predicted patients were CT-confirmed with GO in a median of 6.5 months. Among expanded thyroid clonotypes with frequency above 0.001, most also showed up in blood, which suggests that blood repertoires may reflect the thyroid immune response. Sample size was not predetermined statistically, and investigators were not blinded to group allocation.

Deletion took 2 bases off V and 5 bases off J, with a span of 18 bases between the germline ends. CDR3 length: 16 amino acids, cysteine to phenylalanine. Only the CDR3 portion is preserved as DNA: 48 bases, with reading frame beginning at the first base. Via the germline V gene, CDR1 is MNHEY and CDR2 SVGAGI. In its sample, this clonotype was seen many times. Its antigen is unknown. It has no much larger one-base neighbor in the sample; base qualities were not kept. TCR beta CDR3 regions were amplified from RNA transcripts for repertoire sequencing. The first round of RT-PCR was done with HTBI primers and the Qiagen OneStep RT-PCR kit, and was followed by a second round of multiplex PCR, then size selection and purification. The libraries underwent paired-end sequencing with 100 bp reads on an Illumina HiSeq2000. Per the authors' processing: Reads were processed with SOAPnuke, discarding reads with adapters, uncalled bases, mean Phred below 15, or no exact constant-primer or identifier match. COPE v1.2.5 was used to merge the high-quality paired reads. Each unique nucleotide sequence was treated as a clonotype, and MiTCR v1.1 was used to align the clonotypes to the IMGT TRB V, D and J references. The analysis was limited to V-J combinations with a frequency above 0.0001, which together covered just over 98% of the repertoires. A TCR clonal expansion and chaos score per V-J combination was defined as the ratio of F50 clonal expansion to chaos observed in the TCRdist matrix. Welch's t-statistics and random forest were used to reduce features to over ten V-J combinations, which were fed into a naive Bayes classifier. The similarity between thyroid and blood repertoires was quantified using the Morisita-Horn index. The raw public reads went through TCRdb reprocessing: fastp at Q25, MiXCR clone calling, in-frame beta chains kept. Rows with one shared CDR3 protein collapse into an entry with the most common genes and DNA. In this record, the V and J calls reflect TCRdb's handling and not the investigators' own analysis. This sample lists hundreds of thousands of distinct CDR3 sequences; about 20% were detected once. The top ten hold approximately 6.9% of the sample.

A patient counted as having stable hyperthyroidism if there was no progression to ophthalmopathy within 18 months of follow-up. Hyperthyroidism patients were newly diagnosed, with disease duration under 2 months, and aged 18 to 65 years. Anyone with other autoimmune diseases, uncontrolled infections, pregnancy or lactation was excluded from the study. Clinical symptoms, serum thyroxine, TRAb, thyroid ultrasound and orbital computed tomography formed the basis of the diagnosis. Ficoll-Paque density gradient centrifugation was used to isolate PBMCs from about 10 ml of fresh peripheral blood. Trizol reagent was used to extract the total RNA, and its quality was then checked on an Agilent 2100 Bioanalyzer.

The clonotype originates from a woman aged 18-35 years with stable Graves' hyperthyroidism. Some clones in this sample may be carry-over from other donors' samples. Donor details come from another sample of the same person, matched by shared clones. The sequence joins TRBV6-5 to TRBJ1-1; TRBD1 might be the D gene, on 6 matching bases. Sequenced material: peripheral blood. The CDR3 here reads CASSYGGGHKETEAFF. The nucleotides read TGTGCCAGCAGTTACGGGGGGGGACATAAGGAAACTGAAGCTTTCTTT.